The text below deals with one TCR beta chain. Its antigen is unidentified. This specimen belongs to a study of radiotherapy plus CTLA-4 blockade in lung cancer. General study results and limits: Blood TCR clones of tumor origin expanded after radiotherapy plus ipilimumab. According to reports, early shifts in blood T cell clones, alongside interferon-beta, forecast response most accurately.

The table came from immunoSEQ multiplex PCR; TCRdb's copy has only in-frame clones and leaves some out. The table includes some 100,000 clones, 75% to 80% detected once. J gave up 2 bases and V 6 bases, and 7 bases lay outside the gene matches. Germline-derived CDR1 and CDR2 are LNHNV and YYDKDF (reference sequence). The CDR3 covers 15 residues. Sequences were derived from peripheral blood, sampled from a patient treated with radiotherapy plus ipilimumab. This TCR came from a human donor with non-small cell lung cancer who had a partial response to radiotherapy plus ipilimumab. V and J are TRBV15 and TRBJ1-5; TRBD1 matches 7 bases. CDR3 amino acids: CATREEGAGNQPQHF. The CDR3 DNA sequence: TGTGCCACCAGAGAGGAGGGGGCAGGCAATCAGCCCCAGCATTTT. Complete variable domain (other parts from reference TRBV15 and TRBJ1-5): DAMVIQNPRYQVTQFGKPVTLSCSQTLNHNVMYWYQQKSSQAPKLLFHYYDKDFNNEADTPDNFQSRRPNTSFCFLDIRSPGLGDTAMYLCATREEGAGNQPQHFGDGTRLSIL.